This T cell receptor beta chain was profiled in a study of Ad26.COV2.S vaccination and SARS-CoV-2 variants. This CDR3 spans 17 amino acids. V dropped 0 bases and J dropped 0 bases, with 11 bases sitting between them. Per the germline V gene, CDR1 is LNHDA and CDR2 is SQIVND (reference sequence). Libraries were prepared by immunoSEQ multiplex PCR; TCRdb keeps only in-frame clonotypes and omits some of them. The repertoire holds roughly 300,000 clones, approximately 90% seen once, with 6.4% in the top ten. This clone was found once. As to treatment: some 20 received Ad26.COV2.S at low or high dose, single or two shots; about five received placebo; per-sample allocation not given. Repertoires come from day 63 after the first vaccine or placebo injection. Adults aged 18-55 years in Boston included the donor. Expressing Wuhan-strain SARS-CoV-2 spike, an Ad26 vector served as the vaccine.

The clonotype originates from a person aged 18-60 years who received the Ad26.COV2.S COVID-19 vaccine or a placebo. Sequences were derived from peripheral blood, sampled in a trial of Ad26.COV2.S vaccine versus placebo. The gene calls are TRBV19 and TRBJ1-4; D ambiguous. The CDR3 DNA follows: TGTGCCAGTAGTATAGATGGTAACGCTGCAACTAATGAAAAACTGTTTTTT. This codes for CASSIDGNAATNEKLFF.